Included here is one T cell receptor (beta chain) sequence, with context. Only in-frame clones appear in the TCRdb table, and some are missing; sequencing was by immunoSEQ multiplex PCR. The sample shows 110,000 to 150,000 clones, roughly 88% of them seen only once. This entry comes from a study of blood T cell repertoires in COVID-19. This CDR3 has 13 amino acids. V lost 6 bases to trimming and J lost 2 bases, with 14 bases between them. Germline CDR1 SQVTM, CDR2 ANQGSEA. Sequencing used peripheral blood. The receptor was isolated from a woman in her fifties or sixties with acute or convalescent COVID-19. The chain recombines TRBV29-1 with TRBJ2-7; D is unresolved. The CDR3 here is CSVEFGVPYEQYF. Here the CDR3 DNA reads TGCAGCGTGGAGTTCGGTGTACCCTACGAGCAGTACTTC.